This passage covers 25 T cell receptor beta chains from one sample sequenced in a study of blood T cell repertoires in COVID-19. Only in-frame clones appear in the TCRdb table, and some are missing; sequencing was by immunoSEQ multiplex PCR. The sample consists of around 50,000 clones, 80% to 90% of them appearing once. The sequenced sample was peripheral blood. These receptors originate from a human donor in a cohort sampled during active COVID-19.

The V gene is TRBV3-1 (or the pseudogene TRBV3-2), the J gene TRBJ2-5, with 11 nucleotides matching TRBD2. Per germline, CDR1 LGHDT and CDR2 YNNKEL (reference sequence). The CDR3 consists of 14 residues. V lost 4 bases and J lost 3; bases outside the gene matches: 1. CDR3 residues: CASSPTSGEETQYF. DNA of the CDR3: TGTGCCAGCAGCCCGACTAGCGGGGAAGAGACCCAGTACTTC.

The V and J genes are TRBV5-6 and TRBJ2-3; 8 nucleotides agree with TRBD1. Germline CDR1 reads SGHDT; CDR2 reads YYEEEE. CDR3 length equals 15 residues. The trim removed 3 bases at V and 0 bases at J, leaving 3 bases unmatched. CDR3 nucleotide sequence: TGTGCCAGCAGCTCGACAGGGGTAAGCACAGATACGCAGTATTTT. The encoded protein is CASSSTGVSTDTQYF.

CDR3 in amino acids: CASSQRPANTGELFF. The CDR3 DNA sequence: TGTGCCAGCAGCCAACGCCCAGCGAACACCGGGGAGCTGTTTTTT. V is TRBV3-1 (or the pseudogene TRBV3-2) and J is TRBJ2-2, with D unresolved. This CDR3 has 15 residues. Germline V lookup: CDR1 LGHDT, CDR2 YNNKEL (reference sequence). The V end was cut by 2 bases, the J end by 0 bases, with 7 bases between.

The chain combines TRBV10-3 with TRBJ2-2; TRBD1 matches 7 bases. With 8 bases clipped from V and 6 bases from J, the junction kept 6 bases outside the gene matches. Germline loops: CDR1 ENHRY, CDR2 SYGVKD. This CDR3 has 13 residues. The CDR3: CAIARGRPGELFF. The CDR3, as DNA: TGTGCCATCGCTAGGGGGCGGCCCGGGGAGCTGTTTTTT.

This clone occurred once. J is TRBJ2-7 and V is TRBV27; TRBD2 agrees at 8 bases. This CDR3 region has 17 residues. The ends lost 5 bases at V and 1 base at J; junction bases unmatched: 13. Germline assignment: CDR1 MNHEY and CDR2 SMNVEV (reference sequence). In nucleotides, the CDR3 is TGTGCCAGCAGTCCCTCTTTCTCGCGGGAGGTATCCTACGAGCAGTACTTC. Protein: CASSPSFSREVSYEQYF.

The V and J genes are TRBV28 and TRBJ2-7; 9 nucleotides line up with TRBD2. V dropped 4 bases and J dropped 9; count of bases not matched to a gene: 10. Germline CDR1 is MDHEN and CDR2 is SYDVKM. This CDR3 region has 14 residues. The CDR3 coding sequence is TGTGCCAGCAGTTCCGGGACTAGCAGCAGCCGGCAGTACTTC. Its translation: CASSSGTSSSRQYF.

The chain combines TRBV29-1 with TRBJ1-1; TRBD1 matches 8 bases. Looked up from germline, CDR1 is SQVTM and CDR2 is ANQGSEA. V lost 7 bases to trimming and J lost 2 bases; unmatched junction nucleotides: 6. The CDR3 runs to 13 residues. CDR3 region: CSGGQEINTEAFF. CDR3 sequence (DNA): TGCAGCGGGGGACAGGAGATAAACACTGAAGCTTTCTTT.

This clone showed up just a few times. The rearrangement links TRBV6-2 or TRBV6-3 to TRBJ1-1; TRBD1 might be the D (6 bases). With 2 bases removed from V and 5 bases from J, the gap between germline ends came to 24 bases. CDR3 length: 18 residues. Germline CDR1 is MNHEY and CDR2 is SVGEGT. The CDR3 coding sequence is TGTGCCAGCAGTTACCGCCTACTTCGTTACAGGGTAGAGACTGAAGCTTTCTTT. It yields the protein CASSYRLLRYRVETEAFF.

The chain is built from TRBV5-1 and TRBJ1-2; 9 nucleotides agree with TRBD1. V gave up 4 bases and J gave up 4 bases; unmatched junction bases: 8. Germline V gene data show CDR1 as SGHRS and CDR2 as YFSETQ. The CDR3 has 15 amino acids. The CDR3 sequence is CASSGLQGAIYGYTF. The CDR3, as DNA: TGCGCCAGCAGCGGTCTACAGGGGGCAATCTATGGCTACACCTTC.

The chain couples TRBV7-8 to TRBJ1-4; D remains ambiguous. The CDR3 runs 13 residues. V shed 0 bases and J shed 8 bases, with 7 bases lying between them. Looked up from germline, CDR1 is SGHVS and CDR2 is FQNEAQ. CDR3 in DNA: TGTGCCAGCAGCTTAGCGCTACGGGAAAAACTGTTTTTT. Translation gives CASSLALREKLFF. Together with reference TRBV7-8 and TRBJ1-4, the CDR3 gives the full variable domain: GAGVSQSPRYKVAKRGQDVALRCDPISGHVSLFWYQQALGQGPEFLTYFQNEAQLDKSGLPSDRFFAERPEGSVSTLKIQRTQQEDSAVYLCASSLALREKLFFGSGTQLSVL.

The chain has TRBV28 and TRBJ1-6; 7 positions match TRBD1. Germline V gene sequence: CDR1 MDHEN, CDR2 SYDVKM. J was trimmed by 10 bases and V by 5 bases; bases with no gene match: 11. This CDR3 spans 15 amino acids. The CDR3: CASSPFDRDGSPLHF. In DNA, the CDR3 is TGTGCCAGCAGTCCCTTCGACAGGGACGGCTCACCCCTCCACTTT.

This chain joins TRBV6-5 and TRBJ2-5; a possible D gene is TRBD1 (5 bases). From germline, CDR1 is MNHEY and CDR2 SVGAGI. The V and J ends lost 6 bases and 1 base respectively, with 15 bases between them. The CDR3 has 15 amino acids. DNA for the CDR3: TGTGCCAGCAGCCGAACTGGGGCGATCCAAGAGACCCAGTACTTC. Residues: CASSRTGAIQETQYF.

V and J are TRBV7-8 and TRBJ1-1, with 8 bases identical to TRBD1. J was trimmed by 4 bases and V by 5 bases; bases with no gene match: 9. CDR3 size: 15 residues. Germline V lookup: CDR1 SGHVS, CDR2 FQNEAQ. CDR3 loop: CASSPGTGLVTEAFF. CDR3 bases: TGTGCCAGCAGCCCCGGGACAGGACTTGTCACTGAAGCTTTCTTT.

The chain has TRBV15 and TRBJ1-5; 8 nucleotides line up with TRBD1. Germline CDR1 LNHNV, CDR2 YYDKDF (reference sequence). The V gene end was trimmed by 2 bases and the J gene end by 0 bases; junction bases not matched to a gene: 3. There are 16 residues in the CDR3. As DNA, the CDR3 is TGTGCCACCAGCAGACCGACAGGGGTTAGCAATCAGCCCCAGCATTTT. As protein: CATSRPTGVSNQPQHF. Full variable domain (rest looked up from reference TRBV15 and TRBJ1-5): DAMVIQNPRYQVTQFGKPVTLSCSQTLNHNVMYWYQQKSSQAPKLLFHYYDKDFNNEADTPDNFQSRRPNTSFCFLDIRSPGLGDTAMYLCATSRPTGVSNQPQHFGDGTRLSIL.

This chain uses TRBV28 with TRBJ1-6, with D maybe TRBD1 (6 bases). The germline V and J ends were trimmed by 4 bases and 7 bases, with 11 bases remaining between them. The germline gives CDR1 MDHEN, CDR2 SYDVKM. The CDR3 totals 14 residues. The CDR3 here is CASSYRVGNSPLHF. CDR3 bases: TGTGCCAGCAGTTACAGGGTAGGAAATTCACCCCTCCACTTT.

The rearrangement uses TRBV21-1 and TRBJ2-4; the DNA was not used to check the table's D call, TRBD2. TRBV21-1 is marked as a pseudogene. CDR3 length: 16 amino acids. This chain's CDR3 is CASSSPGGKAKNIQYF. In DNA, the CDR3 is TGTGCCAGCAGCTCCCCGGGGGGAAAAGCCAAAAACATTCAGTACTTC.

This chain links TRBV20-1 with TRBJ1-2, with D possibly TRBD1 on 6 matching bases. With 3 bases removed from V and 7 bases from J, the gap between germline ends came to 9 bases. The CDR3 has 11 residues. Germline CDR1 reads DFQATT; CDR2 reads SNEGSKA (reference sequence). CDR3 loop: CSASRGSGYTF. In nucleotides, the CDR3 is TGCAGTGCTAGCAGGGGTAGTGGCTACACCTTC.

The chain carries TRBV5-1 and TRBJ1-2; maybe TRBD1 (6 bases). Germline V lookup: CDR1 SGHRS, CDR2 YFSETQ. CDR3 length: 15 amino acids. Trimming took off 1 base at V and 6 bases at J, with 16 bases between the two ends. CDR3 DNA sequence: TGCGCCAGCAGCTTGCAGGGGAGAAGAGACGATGGCTACACCTTC. This encodes CASSLQGRRDDGYTF.

V and J are TRBV4-1 and TRBJ2-3; perhaps TRBD1 as D (6 bases). The CDR3 is 15 residues long. From germline, CDR1 is MGHRA and CDR2 YSYEKL. With 7 bases removed from V and 0 bases from J, the gap between germline ends came to 14 bases. The CDR3 sequence: CASKDRHLSTDTQYF. DNA of the CDR3: TGCGCCAGCAAAGACAGGCACCTCAGCACAGATACGCAGTATTTT.

In DNA, the CDR3 is TGCGCCAGCAGTGAGGCGGGGGGGAGGCAAGAGACCCAGTACTTC. It encodes CASSEAGGRQETQYF. The chain is built from TRBV10-2 and TRBJ2-5, with 9 bases fitting TRBD2. Germline CDR1 is WSHSY and CDR2 is SAAADI. V trimming: 2 bases; J trimming: 2 bases; junction bases outside the gene matches: 3. The CDR3 covers 15 residues.

The chain uses TRBV20-1 and TRBJ2-3; D possibly corresponds to TRBD2 (7 bases). V was pared by 3 bases and J by 2 bases, with 21 bases between. The CDR3 runs 17 residues. Germline-derived CDR1 and CDR2 are DFQATT and SNEGSKA (reference sequence). The CDR3 bases are TGCAGTGCTAGTGCCGACACGGGGGGCGTTATCACAGATACGCAGTATTTT. Translating it yields CSASADTGGVITDTQYF.

This chain joins TRBV6-6 and TRBJ1-2, with D tentatively TRBD1 (6 bases). Deletions cut 6 bases from V and 4 bases from J, with 9 bases between. Germline V gene data show CDR1 as MNHNY and CDR2 as SVGAGI (reference sequence). The CDR3 length is 12 residues. Written as DNA, the CDR3 is TGTGCCAGCAGGGACAGAGTCTATGGCTACACCTTC. Its protein product is CASRDRVYGYTF.

The chain has TRBV28 and TRBJ2-3; 13 nucleotides match TRBD2. The V gene end was trimmed by 5 bases and the J gene end by 3 bases; junction bases not matched to a gene: 5. This CDR3 region has 16 residues. Germline CDR1 MDHEN, CDR2 SYDVKM. CDR3 nucleotides: TGTGCCAGCAGTCAAGGACTAGCGGGAGTGACAGATACGCAGTATTTT. It specifies CASSQGLAGVTDTQYF.

The chain carries TRBV6-4 and TRBJ2-4; the match to TRBD1 covers 7 bases. Losses at the gene ends were 0 bases for V and 1 base for J; bases not matched to a gene: 3. The germline V gene encodes CDR1 MRHNA and CDR2 SNTAGT. The CDR3 runs 16 residues. The CDR3 protein is CASSDSDRAAKNIQYF. The CDR3 bases are TGTGCCAGCAGTGACTCCGACAGGGCGGCCAAAAACATTCAGTACTTC.

The chain recombines TRBV10-1 with TRBJ1-4; D ambiguous. The CDR3 length is 12 residues. Per germline, CDR1 WNHNN and CDR2 SYGVQD (reference sequence). Trimming pared 5 bases from V and 7 bases from J, leaving 8 bases between. The CDR3 protein is CASSPAGEKLFF. CDR3 nucleotides: TGCGCCAGCAGTCCTGCCGGTGAAAAACTGTTTTTT.